The source of this T cell receptor (beta chain) is a study of monozygotic twins with inflammatory bowel disease. Reprocessing the 5' RACE reads, TCRdb reports a single entry for every CDR3 protein and omits DNA. There are some 400,000 distinct CDR3 sequences in the sample, with more than 2% held by the top ten. Germline V lookup: CDR1 LNHDA, CDR2 SQIVND (reference sequence). The CDR3 contains 13 residues. The TCR sequence derives from a human donor with ulcerative colitis or Crohn's disease, or a healthy co-twin of an affected twin (not recorded which). The sample comprised blood. The rearrangement links TRBV19 to TRBJ2-1; TCRdb's D call, TRBD1, is unchecked because there is no DNA. CDR3 protein: CAVGDRDYNEQFF.